Presented here are 22 T cell receptor beta chains from one specimen sequenced in a study of cytomegalovirus exposure and HLA in healthy donors. The primer mix had 60 Vbeta and 13 Jbeta primers. Libraries were prepared by immunoSEQ multiplex PCR; TCRdb keeps only in-frame clonotypes and omits some of them. The sample has approximately 190,000 clones, 80% to 85% seen once. The sequenced sample consisted of PBMCs. All receptors come from a woman in her late teens or twenties in good health and CMV-seronegative.

The gene calls are TRBV30 and TRBJ2-7; 7 positions agree with TRBD2. The CDR3 length is 15 residues. Trimming cost V 3 bases and J 2 bases; bases outside gene matches: 10. Germline assignment: CDR1 GTSNPN and CDR2 SVGIG (reference sequence). In nucleotides, the CDR3 is TGTGCCTGGAGAGATATCCGGGACTACCCCTACGAGCAGTACTTC. Translated, it gives CAWRDIRDYPYEQYF. The variable domain in full, with the rest retrieved from reference TRBV30 and TRBJ2-7, is SQTIHQWPATLVQPVGSPLSLECTVEGTSNPNLYWYRQAAGRGLQLLFYSVGIGQISSEVPQNLSASRPQDRQFILSSKKLLLSDSGFYLCAWRDIRDYPYEQYFGPGTRLTVT.

The chain joins TRBV27 to TRBJ1-2; TRBD1 agrees at 7 bases. This CDR3 contains 12 residues. V dropped 3 bases and J dropped 8; count of bases not matched to a gene: 3. Germline V gene data show CDR1 as MNHEY and CDR2 as SMNVEV (reference sequence). In DNA form, the CDR3 reads TGTGCCAGCAGTTTGACAGGGATCGGCTACACCTTC. Translating gives CASSLTGIGYTF.

The V and J genes are TRBV29-1 and TRBJ2-2, with 8 nucleotides matching TRBD1. CDR3 length: 13 residues. V gave up 7 bases and J gave up 6 bases; unmatched junction bases: 7. In germline, CDR1 is SQVTM, CDR2 ANQGSEA. The CDR3 is CSATGTGAGELFF. In DNA form, the CDR3 reads TGCAGCGCCACCGGGACAGGTGCCGGGGAGCTGTTTTTT.

The genes are TRBV5-8 and TRBJ2-5; D might be TRBD2 (7 bases). Looked up from germline, CDR1 is SGHTS and CDR2 is YDEGEE. The CDR3 is made up of 15 amino acids. Trimming took off 3 bases at V and 5 bases at J, with 17 bases between the two ends. The CDR3 region is CASSSGKGGLETQYF. The CDR3 DNA reads as TGTGCCAGCAGCTCTGGGAAGGGGGGGCTCGAGACCCAGTACTTC.

V gene TRBV6-5 combines with J gene TRBJ1-5; 10 nucleotides line up with TRBD1. With 8 bases clipped from V and 4 bases from J, the junction kept 2 bases outside the gene matches. The germline V gene has CDR1 MNHEY and CDR2 SVGAGI. The CDR3 runs to 13 residues. The CDR3 DNA reads as TGTGCCAGCGGGGGACAGGGGAATCAGCCCCAGCATTTT. The encoded protein is CASGGQGNQPQHF.

This clone was recorded a few times. The chain has TRBV29-1 and TRBJ2-5; 15 nucleotides line up with TRBD2. Germline-derived CDR1 and CDR2 are SQVTM and ANQGSEA. This CDR3 is 14 amino acids long. The junction had 4 bases not matched to a gene; V was cut back by 6 bases and J by 5 bases. The DNA for the CDR3 is TGCAGCGTGGGACTAGCGGGAGGTCGCGAGACCCAGTACTTC. It codes for CSVGLAGGRETQYF. Based on the CDR3 plus reference TRBV29-1 and TRBJ2-5, the full variable domain is SAVISQKPSRDICQRGTSLTIQCQVDSQVTMMFWYRQQPGQSLTLIATANQGSEATYESGFVIDKFPISRPNLTFSTLTVSNMSPEDSSIYLCSVGLAGGRETQYFGPGTRLLVL.

This clone was detected once. The chain couples TRBV5-1 to TRBJ2-1, with 7 bases aligning to TRBD1. The germline CDR1 and CDR2 sequences are SGHRS and YFSETQ. J was trimmed by 12 bases and V by 4 bases; bases with no gene match: 10. The CDR3 has 13 amino acids. The CDR3: CASSLQGLLGQFF. The CDR3 DNA reads TGCGCCAGCAGCCTACAGGGGTTACTCGGGCAGTTCTTC.

The chain is built from TRBV6-5 and TRBJ2-7; no definite D call. The V end was cut by 5 bases, the J end by 0 bases, with 8 bases between. This CDR3 comprises 13 residues. Per the germline V gene, CDR1 is MNHEY and CDR2 is SVGAGI. The CDR3 nucleotides are TGTGCCAGCAGTCACGGGTTCTCCTACGAGCAGTACTTC. Translation: CASSHGFSYEQYF.

The rearrangement uses TRBV4-2 and TRBJ2-7; D call uncertain. Trimming took off 0 bases at V and 0 bases at J, with 15 bases between the two ends. The CDR3 sequence is 17 residues long. Germline lookup yields CDR1 LGHNA and CDR2 YNFKEQ. The CDR3 region is CASSQDLGQILSYEQYF. CDR3 in DNA: TGTGCCAGCAGCCAAGATCTTGGCCAGATTCTCTCCTACGAGCAGTACTTC.

J is TRBJ1-1 and V is TRBV28, with unresolved D. Trimming removed 6 bases from V and 3 bases from J, with 8 bases in between. Germline CDR1 reads MDHEN; CDR2 reads SYDVKM. The CDR3 totals 12 residues. In DNA, the CDR3 is TGTGCCAGCAGGGAGTGGGACACTGAAGCTTTCTTT. Amino acids: CASREWDTEAFF.

V gene TRBV28 combines with J gene TRBJ2-7, with TRBD1 as a possible D gene (5 bases). In germline, CDR1 is MDHEN, CDR2 SYDVKM. Trimming removed 2 bases from V and 3 bases from J, with 14 bases in between. CDR3 length: 15 amino acids. CDR3 in DNA: TGTGCCAGCAGTTTACCTAGGGGCCTCCTCTACGAGCAGTACTTC. Its translation: CASSLPRGLLYEQYF.

Of note for this clone: The identical CDR3 is also encoded by other nucleotide sequences in the sample. The chain has TRBV18 and TRBJ2-7; TRBD1 aligns across 9 bases. Trimming at V came to 3 bases and at J to 2 bases, leaving 2 bases not matched to a gene. Germline-derived CDR1 and CDR2 are KGHSH and LQKENI. The CDR3 consists of 14 residues. This CDR3 is CASSPGTGPYEQYF. CDR3 nucleotide sequence: TGTGCCAGCTCACCCGGGACAGGGCCCTACGAGCAGTACTTC.

This chain uses TRBV28 with TRBJ2-5; 8 bases are shared with TRBD2. Germline assignment: CDR1 MDHEN and CDR2 SYDVKM. The ends lost 5 bases at V and 4 bases at J; junction bases unmatched: 3. This CDR3 is 13 amino acids long. The CDR3 reads CASSLLAGETQYF. As DNA, the CDR3 is TGTGCCAGCAGTCTTCTAGCGGGAGAGACCCAGTACTTC.

This clone was picked up one time. One end of the junction is discordant with germline, which a read error may explain. The rearrangement uses TRBV28 and TRBJ2-7; 7 nucleotides match TRBD1. Germline CDR1 MDHEN, CDR2 SYDVKM. This CDR3 has 15 amino acids. The CDR3 nucleotides read TGTGCCAGCAGTTCCCCCGGGGACAGTGGGTTAATTACGAACTTC. It yields the protein CASSSPGDSGLITNF.

There are a few counts of this clone. This chain links TRBV5-1 with TRBJ2-1; 10 nucleotides agree with TRBD2. This CDR3 is built from 16 residues. Germline V gene lookup returns CDR1 SGHRS and CDR2 YFSETQ. Trimming removed 1 base from V and 5 bases from J; junction bases left unmatched: 6. Here the CDR3 DNA reads TGCGCCAGCAGCTTGCTTAGCGGGGGGTCGCACAATGAGCAGTTCTTC. Residues: CASSLLSGGSHNEQFF.

This clone has more than one count but fewer than ten. The V and J genes are TRBV10-3 and TRBJ2-3, with 15 nucleotides matching TRBD2. CDR3 size: 17 residues. V was clipped by 4 bases and J by 1 base; unmatched bases: 3. Germline CDR1 is ENHRY and CDR2 is SYGVKD. CDR3 region: CAISGGLAGGGTDTQYF. The CDR3 nucleotides are TGTGCCATCAGTGGGGGACTAGCGGGAGGAGGCACAGATACGCAGTATTTT.

J is TRBJ2-2 and V is TRBV5-1, with unresolved D. The germline gives CDR1 SGHRS, CDR2 YFSETQ. CDR3 length equals 12 residues. The V end was cut by 6 bases, the J end by 0 bases, with 3 bases between. The CDR3 DNA reads as TGCGCCAGCACCACGAACACCGGGGAGCTGTTTTTT. It encodes CASTTNTGELFF.

The J gene is TRBJ2-7, the V gene TRBV4-2; 7 bases are a match to TRBD2. CDR1 is LGHNA, CDR2 YNFKEQ, per germline. The CDR3 covers 16 residues. Unmatched junction bases numbered 8, after V lost 0 bases and J lost 3 bases. The CDR3 DNA follows: TGTGCCAGCAGCCAAGATTGGACTAGTAGTTTCTACGAGCAGTACTTC. Amino acids: CASSQDWTSSFYEQYF.

This rearrangement joins TRBV5-1 to TRBJ2-1, with D tentatively TRBD2 (7 bases). Looked up from germline, CDR1 is SGHRS and CDR2 is YFSETQ. CDR3 length equals 15 residues. V was clipped by 5 bases and J by 5 bases, with 17 bases between them. The CDR3 loop reads CASSAPGEGHNEQFF. Written as DNA, the CDR3 is TGCGCCAGCAGTGCGCCAGGGGAGGGGCACAATGAGCAGTTCTTC.

This sequence joins TRBV19 and TRBJ1-4; TRBD1 aligns across 7 bases. The junction had 4 bases not matched to a gene; V was cut back by 1 base and J by 5 bases. Germline V gives CDR1 LNHDA, CDR2 SQIVND (reference sequence). The length of the CDR3 is 15 residues. The CDR3 loop is CASSIVGTANEKLFF. The CDR3 bases are TGTGCCAGTAGTATAGTAGGGACAGCGAATGAAAAACTGTTTTTT.

The chain recombines TRBV18 with TRBJ1-4; no clear D. The CDR3 spans 16 residues. V was clipped by 2 bases and J by 0 bases, with 10 bases between them. CDR1 is KGHSH, CDR2 LQKENI, per germline. The CDR3 DNA reads as TGTGCCAGCTCACCAAATGCTAACCCAACTAATGAAAAACTGTTTTTT. It is translated as CASSPNANPTNEKLFF.

This clone was detected only once. The chain employs TRBV4-2 and TRBJ1-4, with a possible D match to TRBD1 (6 bases). Trimming stripped 3 bases from V and 5 bases from J, with 13 bases between. CDR1 is LGHNA and CDR2 is YNFKEQ in the germline V gene. CDR3 length: 15 amino acids. CDR3 DNA: TGTGCCAGCAGCCACTGGACAGAAGGGAATGAAAAACTGTTTTTT. Its protein is CASSHWTEGNEKLFF.